This TCR beta chain was captured in a study of beta chain features in type 1 diabetes. This clone was counted a few times. The antigen remains undetermined. Study-wide results and limits: Sequencing from cDNA could over-represent high-TCR-expressing cells. Moderate yet significant TCRB CDR3 shortening was seen in Type 1 diabetes patients in all four CD4+ subsets.

Investigators reverse transcribed all isolated RNA, so they sequenced expressed TCRB transcripts. Sequenced by immunoSEQ multiplex PCR; TCRdb stores in-frame clones only, minus some. Altogether 600,000 to 700,000 clones are present, roughly an eighth being singletons, with the ten largest covering around 0.12%. The germline CDR1 and CDR2 sequences are MNHEY and SVGAGI. There are 11 residues in the CDR3. Deletions cut 8 bases from V and 1 base from J, with 5 bases between. Specimen: naive CD4+ T cells from blood. The V and J genes are TRBV6-5 and TRBJ2-5; no reliable D call. The source is a man younger than 45 with type 1 diabetes. The CDR3 is CASLGQETQYF. The CDR3, as DNA: TGTGCCAGCCTAGGCCAAGAGACCCAGTACTTC.